Below are 14 T cell receptor beta chains sequenced from a single sample in a study of CXCR3-negative and CXCR3-positive naive CD8 T cells. UMI-labeled 5' RACE TRB cDNA libraries were prepared from the cells. TCRdb reprocessed the 5' RACE reads; each CDR3 protein has one entry and no DNA is given. This listing includes roughly 24,000 distinct CDR3 sequences. Material: memory CD8+ T cells from blood. Receptors were obtained from a human donor in good health. Some clones in this sample may be carry-over from other donors' samples.

The chain carries TRBV29-1 and TRBJ2-3; TCRdb outputs TRBD2, but without DNA this stays unchecked. This CDR3 spans 16 amino acids. From germline, CDR1 is SQVTM and CDR2 ANQGSEA. The CDR3 protein is CSVEGWQRGFTDTQYF.

The rearrangement joins TRBV7-3 to TRBJ2-7; TCRdb outputs TRBD2, but without DNA this stays unchecked. Germline V gene lookup returns CDR1 SGHTA and CDR2 FQGTGA. The CDR3 contains 16 residues. The CDR3 loop reads CASSLTGLGEGYEQYF. Together with reference TRBV7-3 and TRBJ2-7, the CDR3 gives the full variable domain: GAGVSQTPSNKVTEKGKYVELRCDPISGHTALYWYRQSLGQGPEFLIYFQGTGAADDSGLPNDRFFAVRPEGSVSTLKIQRTERGDSAVYLCASSLTGLGEGYEQYFGPGTRLTVT.

The V call is TRBV19, the J call TRBJ2-7; TCRdb returns TRBD1, unconfirmable since there is no DNA. This CDR3 is built from 16 residues. Germline CDR1 reads LNHDA; CDR2 reads SQIVND (reference sequence). The CDR3 here is CASSIAGQGTSYEQYF.

The J gene is TRBJ2-7, the V gene TRBV10-3; TCRdb picks TRBD2, but there is no DNA to check that call. CDR3 length: 14 amino acids. Germline V gene data show CDR1 as ENHRY and CDR2 as SYGVKD. This CDR3 is CAISEGLASSEQYF.

This CDR3 reads CASSGLAGGLTDTQYF. The rearrangement uses TRBV5-4 and TRBJ2-3; TCRdb's D call, TRBD1, is unchecked because there is no DNA. Germline CDR1 and CDR2: SGHNT and YYREEE (reference sequence). The CDR3 totals 16 residues.

This chain links TRBV7-9 with TRBJ1-2; TCRdb calls TRBD1, which cannot be checked without DNA. There are 13 residues in the CDR3. Germline V lookup: CDR1 SEHNR, CDR2 FQNEAQ (reference sequence). CDR3 protein: CASSFGTGDGYTF.

The chain combines TRBV27 with TRBJ2-1; as DNA is missing, the TRBD1 call by TCRdb cannot be tested. CDR3 length equals 12 residues. Germline CDR1 is MNHEY and CDR2 is SMNVEV (reference sequence). The CDR3 protein is CASRAGGNEQFF.

The chain employs TRBV20-1 and TRBJ2-1. This CDR3 has 11 residues. Germline values: CDR1 DFQATT, CDR2 SNEGSKA (reference sequence). The CDR3 protein is CSAYEYNEQFF.

This chain links TRBV27 with TRBJ2-5; TCRdb names TRBD1, which stays unverified in the absence of DNA. Germline CDR1 reads MNHEY; CDR2 reads SMNVEV (reference sequence). This CDR3 is 13 amino acids long. CDR3 protein: CASRTGIGETQYF.

The V call is TRBV7-2, the J call TRBJ2-1; absent DNA, TCRdb's TRBD1 call cannot be checked. Germline CDR1 is SGHTA and CDR2 is FQGNSA. This CDR3 has 18 amino acids. The chain's CDR3 is CASSSSLLDPSSYNEQFF.

The chain employs TRBV28 and TRBJ2-7; the D gene TCRdb calls, TRBD2, cannot be checked with no DNA. The CDR3 runs 13 residues. CDR1 MDHEN and CDR2 SYDVKM come from the germline V gene. The CDR3 sequence is CASSLSGGGEQYF.

V usage is TRBV24-1 and J usage is TRBJ1-1; the TCRdb D gene call, TRBD1, has no DNA to confirm it. The CDR3 totals 14 residues. Looked up from germline, CDR1 is KGHDR and CDR2 is SFDVKD. CDR3 sequence reads: CATSDLLRQLEAFF.

The rearrangement uses TRBV9 and TRBJ2-1. Germline V gene lookup returns CDR1 SGDLS and CDR2 YYNGEE. The length of the CDR3 is 13 residues. The CDR3 loop is CASSQVASNEQFF.

The rearrangement joins TRBV6-4 to TRBJ1-4. The germline V gene has CDR1 MRHNA and CDR2 SNTAGT. The CDR3 has 13 amino acids. The CDR3 sequence is CASSKGANEKLFF.